These T cell receptor beta chains were read from a single sample in a study of glioma-infiltrating T cells. TCRdb re-called the multiplex PCR reads through MiXCR, storing one row per CDR3 protein. The data contain 400,000 or so distinct CDR3 sequences, 41% of them seen just once; the ten biggest clones take up 9.5% to 15%. The material sequenced was glioma tissue, nonneoplastic brain tissue, or PBMCs (not recorded which). These receptors came from a human donor with low-grade glioma or glioblastoma, undergoing nonglioma brain surgery, or in good health (not recorded which). Each CDR3 is given with its conserved first and last residue. D genes are given only for firm matches. Rows may omit the clone size; those that give it use once, few, many or a size class.

d_gene	abundance	j_gene	v_gene	CDR3aa	CDR3nt
-	-	TRBJ2-7	TRBV4-2	CASSPVSEGTYEQYF	TGTGCCAGCAGCCCCGTCTCGGAGGGGACATACGAGCAGTACTTC
-	-	TRBJ2-1	TRBV4-1	CASSPSRSPGLDLSNEQFF	TGCGCCAGCAGCCCGAGCCGATCTCCGGGACTCGACCTTTCCAATGAGCAGTTCTTC
TRBD1	few	TRBJ2-1	TRBV5-4	CASSADRGPNEQFF	TGTGCCAGCAGCGCTGACAGGGGGCCGAATGAGCAGTTCTTC
TRBD2	many	TRBJ2-1	TRBV4-3	CASSQEWGLARYNEQFF	TGCGCCAGCAGCCAAGAATGGGGACTAGCCCGCTACAATGAGCAGTTCTTC
TRBD2	many	TRBJ2-5	TRBV6-2/TRBV6-3	CASSFGLAGGDWETQYF	TGTGCCAGCAGCTTCGGACTAGCGGGAGGAGATTGGGAGACCCAGTACTTC
-	-	TRBJ2-7	TRBV4-2	CASSPKTGTYEQYF	TGTGCCAGCAGCCCAAAGACGGGAACCTACGAGCAGTACTTC
TRBD2	few	TRBJ2-7	TRBV20-1	CSAHLPSSGRAYEQYF	TGCAGTGCTCACTTGCCCTCTAGCGGGAGGGCCTACGAGCAGTACTTC
-	few	TRBJ1-2	TRBV18	CASSPPAGAFYGYTF	TGTGCCAGCTCACCACCTGCAGGGGCTTTCTATGGCTACACCTTC
-	many	TRBJ1-5	TRBV6-1	CASRAGRDQPQHF	TGTGCCAGCCGGGCAGGGCGTGATCAGCCCCAGCATTTT
-	few	TRBJ2-1	TRBV20-1	CSAREGGGYNEQFF	TGCAGTGCTAGAGAGGGTGGGGGTTACAATGAGCAGTTCTTC
-	-	TRBJ2-7	TRBV7-6	CASGDSYEQYF	TGTGCCAGCGGGGACTCCTACGAGCAGTACTTC
-	-	TRBJ1-5	TRBV28	CASSSPQASSQPQHF	TGTGCCAGCAGTTCACCGCAGGCTAGCAGTCAGCCCCAGCATTTT
-	-	TRBJ1-2	TRBV7-3	CASSAKGDNGYTF	TGTGCCAGCAGCGCCAAAGGGGACAATGGCTACACCTTC
-	few	TRBJ2-3	TRBV20-1	CSANQGSGAGDTQYF	TGCAGTGCAAACCAAGGGTCGGGGGCGGGAGATACGCAGTATTTT
-	-	TRBJ2-7	TRBV7-9	CASSAGYGGYEQYF	TGTGCCAGCAGTGCAGGGTATGGTGGCTACGAGCAGTACTTC
-	-	TRBJ1-1	TRBV11-1	CASRSGTAMNTEAFF	TGTGCCAGCAGATCCGGGACGGCTATGAACACTGAAGCTTTCTTT
TRBD2	-	TRBJ2-7	TRBV18	CASSPPSRLAGVYEQYF	TGTGCCAGCTCACCGCCTTCCAGACTAGCGGGGGTCTACGAGCAGTACTTC
-	-	TRBJ2-7	TRBV7-2	CASSLGQCYEQYF	TGTGCCAGCAGCTTAGGGCAGTGCTACGAGCAGTACTTC
TRBD2	-	TRBJ2-3	TRBV15	CATSGLAGSTDAQYF	TGTGCCACCAGCGGTTTAGCGGGATCCACAGATGCGCAGTATTTT
TRBD1	many	TRBJ1-5	TRBV7-2	CASSLGTANSNQPQHF	TGTGCCAGCAGCTTGGGGACAGCTAATAGCAATCAGCCCCAGCATTTT
TRBD2	-	TRBJ2-2	TRBV20-1	CSARDLREGTGELFF	TGCAGTGCTAGAGACCTCAGGGAGGGCACCGGGGAGCTGTTTTTT
-	few	TRBJ2-3	TRBV7-3	CASIYGAADTQYF	TGTGCCAGCATTTACGGAGCCGCAGATACGCAGTATTTT
-	few	TRBJ2-5	TRBV20-1	CSAAGWFDQETQYF	TGCAGTGCCGCGGGTTGGTTTGACCAAGAGACCCAGTACTTC
-	many	TRBJ1-2	TRBV27	CASSLYGGLEGYTF	TGTGCCAGCAGTTTATATGGGGGGCTCGAGGGCTACACCTTC
TRBD2	once	TRBJ2-7	TRBV7-2	CASSLAQDSGRMYF	TGTGCCAGCAGCTTAGCGCAGGATAGCGGGAGGATGTACTTC
TRBD1	-	TRBJ1-1	TRBV10-3	CAIRGDRANTKAFF	TGTGCCATCAGAGGGGACAGGGCGAACACTAAAGCTTTCTTT
-	-	TRBJ2-3	TRBV28	CVSCNQGGGPRDTQYF	TGTGTCAGCTGCAATCAAGGGGGAGGGCCGAGAGATACGCAGTATTTT
TRBD2	-	TRBJ2-6	TRBV27	CASSLAGVGMAGANVLTF	TGTGCCAGCAGTTTGGCGGGAGTCGGTATGGCTGGGGCCAACGTCCTGACTTTC
-	few	TRBJ1-1	TRBV12-5	CASGLEGTNTEAFF	TGTGCTAGTGGTTTGGAAGGGACGAACACTGAAGCTTTCTTT
-	-	TRBJ2-3	TRBV20-1	CSASREGQFTDTQYF	TGCAGTGCTAGCCGAGAAGGCCAATTCACAGATACGCAGTATTTT
-	few	TRBJ2-1	TRBV24-1	CATSDLSNNEQFF	TGTGCCACCAGTGACCTCTCCAACAATGAGCAGTTCTTC
-	few	TRBJ2-7	TRBV7-2	CASSLSGESYEQYF	TGTGCCAGCAGCTTATCAGGAGAGTCCTACGAGCAGTACTTC
TRBD1	-	TRBJ2-7	TRBV24-1	CAASDGTRTGKYEQYF	TGTGCCGCCAGTGATGGGACCCGGACAGGCAAGTACGAGCAGTACTTC
TRBD2	-	TRBJ2-3	TRBV20-1	CSARDQTSGIADTQYF	TGCAGTGCTAGAGATCAGACTAGCGGGATAGCAGATACGCAGTATTTT
-	many	TRBJ1-1	TRBV27	CASSLSGFTEAFF	TGTGCCAGCAGCCTCTCGGGTTTTACTGAAGCTTTCTTT
-	many	TRBJ1-5	TRBV27	CASNTNRDSNQPQHF	TGTGCCAGCAATACTAACAGGGATAGCAATCAGCCCCAGCATTTT
-	-	TRBJ1-6	TRBV4-2	CASSQVGPAQISYNSPLHF	TGTGCCAGCAGCCAAGTAGGTCCTGCTCAGATCTCCTATAATTCACCCCTCCACTTT
TRBD1	few	TRBJ2-1	TRBV6-1	CASSFTGDNEQFF	TGTGCCAGCAGTTTTACAGGGGACAATGAGCAGTTCTTC
TRBD2	few	TRBJ2-7	TRBV20-1	CSARLGGWRESSYEQYF	TGCAGTGCTAGGTTAGGAGGCTGGCGGGAGTCCTCCTACGAGCAGTACTTC
TRBD2	-	TRBJ2-1	TRBV4-2	CASSSGTSAPREQFF	TGTGCCAGCAGCTCCGGGACTAGCGCACCCAGGGAGCAGTTCTTC
TRBD1	-	TRBJ1-5	TRBV28	CARSRRTGGDQPQHF	TGTGCCAGAAGTCGTAGGACAGGGGGGGATCAGCCCCAGCATTTT
TRBD2	many	TRBJ2-5	TRBV27	CASSFLAGAGETQYF	TGTGCCAGCAGCTTTCTAGCGGGAGCTGGGGAGACCCAGTACTTC
TRBD2	-	TRBJ2-1	TRBV9	CASSVGPSGIEGYNEQFF	TGTGCCAGCAGCGTAGGCCCTAGCGGGATTGAAGGCTACAATGAGCAGTTCTTC
-	-	TRBJ2-3	TRBV11-2	CASSWLEDTQYF	TGTGCCAGCAGCTGGCTGGAGGATACGCAGTATTTT
TRBD1	-	TRBJ1-5	TRBV20-1	CSARYRQGAVSGLQPQHF	TGCAGTGCTAGATACCGACAGGGGGCCGTATCAGGTCTGCAGCCCCAGCATTTT
TRBD1	-	TRBJ2-6	TRBV15	CATSREGQGMAGANVLTF	TGTGCCACCAGCAGAGAAGGACAGGGGATGGCTGGGGCCAACGTCCTGACTTTC
-	-	TRBJ1-1	TRBV19	CASSIGGLNTEPFF	TGTGCCAGTAGTATAGGGGGGTTGAACACTGAACCTTTCTTT
TRBD2	few	TRBJ2-7	TRBV6-2/TRBV6-3	CASITRREGEQYF	TGTGCCAGCATCACCAGGCGGGAGGGCGAGCAGTACTTC
-	-	TRBJ2-1	TRBV20-1	CSARSPDKSSYNEQFF	TGCAGTGCTAGGTCGCCCGACAAGAGCTCCTACAATGAGCAGTTCTTC
-	few	TRBJ1-1	TRBV19	CASSPSTAQDTEAFF	TGTGCCAGTAGTCCCTCGACAGCGCAAGACACTGAAGCTTTCTTT
TRBD2	-	TRBJ2-1	TRBV6-1	CASTIVREVNEQFF	TGTGCCAGCACCATTGTGCGGGAGGTCAATGAGCAGTTCTTC
TRBD1	-	TRBJ2-5	TRBV7-3	CASSLSGQAQETQYF	TGTGCCAGCAGCTTAAGTGGACAGGCCCAAGAGACCCAGTACTTC
TRBD1	once	TRBJ2-2	TRBV6-6	CASSRIQGQGNTGEPFF	TGTGCCAGCAGTAGGATTCAGGGACAGGGGAACACCGGGGAGCCGTTTTTT
TRBD2	-	TRBJ2-7	TRBV6-2/TRBV6-3	CASSYGVAGSYEQYF	TGTGCCAGCAGCTACGGGGTAGCGGGTTCCTACGAGCAGTACTTC